The 3 T cell receptor beta chains listed next were all sequenced from one sample in a study of blood T cell repertoires in COVID-19. Libraries were prepared by immunoSEQ multiplex PCR; TCRdb keeps only in-frame clonotypes and omits some of them. The data hold tens of thousands of clones, with roughly four fifths observed a single time. Sequencing was carried out using peripheral blood. These receptors all stem from a man between 70 and 80 years old with acute or convalescent COVID-19.

The V and J genes are TRBV6-2 or TRBV6-3 and TRBJ2-2; 9 bases fit TRBD1. CDR1 and CDR2 (germline): MNHEY, SVGEGT. The CDR3 spans 16 residues. Trimming removed 5 bases from V and 2 bases from J; junction bases left unmatched: 6. In DNA form, the CDR3 reads TGTGCCAGCAGTAAAATACAGGGGGCTAACACCGGGGAGCTGTTTTTT. Protein: CASSKIQGANTGELFF.

This chain joins TRBV6-5 and TRBJ2-7; TRBD2 aligns across 12 bases. V gave up 0 bases and J gave up 4 bases; unmatched junction bases: 1. The CDR3 contains 15 residues. Germline V lookup: CDR1 MNHEY, CDR2 SVGAGI. The CDR3 sequence: CASSYSTSGSYEQYF. The DNA of the CDR3 is TGTGCCAGCAGTTACTCGACTAGCGGGAGTTACGAGCAGTACTTC.

This sequence joins TRBV7-9 and TRBJ2-7, with 10 bases identical to TRBD2. Trimming cost V 6 bases and J 6 bases; bases outside gene matches: 14. From germline, CDR1 is SEHNR and CDR2 FQNEAQ (reference sequence). The CDR3 consists of 16 residues. Here the CDR3 reads CASRLPSGRVPSEQYF. In DNA, the CDR3 is TGTGCCAGCAGACTCCCAAGCGGGAGGGTTCCCTCCGAGCAGTACTTC. Supplemented by reference TRBV7-9 and TRBJ2-7, the full variable domain reads DTGVSQNPRHKITKRGQNVTFRCDPISEHNRLYWYRQTLGQGPEFLTYFQNEAQLEKSRLLSDRFSAERPKGSFSTLEIQRTEQGDSAMYLCASRLPSGRVPSEQYFGPGTRLTVT.